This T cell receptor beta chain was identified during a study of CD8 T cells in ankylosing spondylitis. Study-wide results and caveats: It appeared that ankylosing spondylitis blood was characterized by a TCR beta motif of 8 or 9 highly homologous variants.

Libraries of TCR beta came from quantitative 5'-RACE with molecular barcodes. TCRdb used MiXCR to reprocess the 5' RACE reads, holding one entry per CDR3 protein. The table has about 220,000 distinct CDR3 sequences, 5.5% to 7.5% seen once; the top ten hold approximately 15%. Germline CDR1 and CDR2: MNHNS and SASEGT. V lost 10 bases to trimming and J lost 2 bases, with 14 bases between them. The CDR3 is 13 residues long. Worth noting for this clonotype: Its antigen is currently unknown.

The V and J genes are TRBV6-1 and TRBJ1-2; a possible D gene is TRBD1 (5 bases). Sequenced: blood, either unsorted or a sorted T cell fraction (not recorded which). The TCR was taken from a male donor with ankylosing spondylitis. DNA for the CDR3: TGTGCCACACGGGGGGGTTCCAACTATGGCTACACCTTC. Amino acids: CATRGGSNYGYTF.